Listed below are T cell receptor beta chains from one sample, sequenced in a study of OX40 agonist ivuxolimab in advanced cancers. Profiled with immunoSEQ multiplex PCR; TCRdb holds only in-frame clones, not every one. The table has roughly 66,000 clones, around 86% seen once. Sequencing was performed on CD4+ or CD8+ T cells sorted from blood, taken in a trial of the OX40 agonist ivuxolimab. Every receptor here comes from an adult with an advanced solid tumor such as melanoma, head and neck, liver or kidney cancer. The CDR3 runs from the conserved cysteine through the conserved F or W. Each record gives: clone size, D gene, V gene, J gene, CDR3 DNA, CDR3 protein. D genes are given only for firm matches. Clone size appears in some rows only: once, few, many, or a class for an expanded clone.

clone_size: NA; d_call: NA; v_call: TRBV6-1; j_call: TRBJ1-2; cdr3_nt: TGTGCCAGCAGTGAAAGTGGGCGGGGCTATGGCTACACCTTC; cdr3_aa: CASSESGRGYGYTF
clone_size: NA; d_call: TRBD2; v_call: TRBV7-3; j_call: TRBJ2-1; cdr3_nt: TGTGCCAGCAGCGGACTAGCGGGAAACGACAATGAGCAGTTCTTC; cdr3_aa: CASSGLAGNDNEQFF
clone_size: few; d_call: NA; v_call: TRBV5-6; j_call: TRBJ2-5; cdr3_nt: TGTGCCAGCAGCTCGCCTGGAGAGACCCAGTACTTC; cdr3_aa: CASSSPGETQYF
clone_size: few; d_call: NA; v_call: TRBV7-9; j_call: TRBJ2-5; cdr3_nt: TGTGCCAGCAGCTTAGCGACTCCGACGCAAGAGACCCAGTACTTC; cdr3_aa: CASSLATPTQETQYF
clone_size: NA; d_call: NA; v_call: TRBV6-6; j_call: TRBJ2-1; cdr3_nt: TGTGCCAGCACAAATAAAGCAGATGAGCAGTTCTTC; cdr3_aa: CASTNKADEQFF
clone_size: NA; d_call: NA; v_call: TRBV5-4; j_call: TRBJ2-7; cdr3_nt: TGTGCCAGCAGCTTGGAACAGGGAAGCTCCTACGAGCAGTACTTC; cdr3_aa: CASSLEQGSSYEQYF
clone_size: NA; d_call: TRBD2; v_call: TRBV6-6; j_call: TRBJ2-3; cdr3_nt: TGTGCCAGCACCCCTAGCGGATCGCGCACAGATACGCAGTATTTT; cdr3_aa: CASTPSGSRTDTQYF
clone_size: NA; d_call: NA; v_call: TRBV6-5; j_call: TRBJ2-7; cdr3_nt: TGTGCCAGCAGCCCGGGCCCTTACGAGCAGTACTTC; cdr3_aa: CASSPGPYEQYF
clone_size: few; d_call: NA; v_call: TRBV11-2; j_call: TRBJ2-7; cdr3_nt: TGTGCCAGCAGTATCGGGCGGTCCTCCTACGAGCAGTACTTC; cdr3_aa: CASSIGRSSYEQYF
clone_size: NA; d_call: TRBD2; v_call: TRBV6-1; j_call: TRBJ2-3; cdr3_nt: TGTGCCAGCAGTGATTTCGCTAGCGGGCGCACAGATACGCAGTATTTT; cdr3_aa: CASSDFASGRTDTQYF
clone_size: NA; d_call: TRBD2; v_call: TRBV11-3; j_call: TRBJ2-3; cdr3_nt: TGTGCCAGCAGCTCAGGAAAGGGACTATACACAGATACGCAGTATTTT; cdr3_aa: CASSSGKGLYTDTQYF
clone_size: NA; d_call: NA; v_call: TRBV19; j_call: TRBJ1-4; cdr3_nt: TGTGCCAGTAGTATGGTGAGGGGAGGAGGGAATGAAAAACTGTTTTTT; cdr3_aa: CASSMVRGGGNEKLFF
clone_size: NA; d_call: NA; v_call: TRBV5-1; j_call: TRBJ1-2; cdr3_nt: TGCGCCAGCAGTTACGGATCGCTGGGCTACACCTTC; cdr3_aa: CASSYGSLGYTF
clone_size: NA; d_call: NA; v_call: TRBV2; j_call: TRBJ2-7; cdr3_nt: TGTGCCAGCAGTGGACCTAACCTCTACGAGCAGTACTTC; cdr3_aa: CASSGPNLYEQYF
clone_size: NA; d_call: TRBD1; v_call: TRBV5-4; j_call: TRBJ1-2; cdr3_nt: TGTGCCAGCAGCTGGAAAGCCGGGACAGGGACAAATGTGGGCTATGGCTACACCTTC; cdr3_aa: CASSWKAGTGTNVGYGYTF
clone_size: NA; d_call: TRBD2; v_call: TRBV5-6; j_call: TRBJ2-3; cdr3_nt: TGTGCCAGCAGCTCACTAACTAGCGGGAGGGTAGATACGCAGTATTTT; cdr3_aa: CASSSLTSGRVDTQYF
clone_size: NA; d_call: NA; v_call: TRBV5-1; j_call: TRBJ1-1; cdr3_nt: TGCGCCAGCAGTTCCGGGGCAAACACTGAAGCTTTCTTT; cdr3_aa: CASSSGANTEAFF
clone_size: NA; d_call: NA; v_call: TRBV7-9; j_call: TRBJ2-1; cdr3_nt: TGTGCCAGCAGCTTAAATTCAGGCGGCAACGATGAGCAGTTCTTC; cdr3_aa: CASSLNSGGNDEQFF
clone_size: few; d_call: TRBD1; v_call: TRBV19; j_call: TRBJ2-3; cdr3_nt: TGTGCCAGTAGTTCCGGGACAGGGCTTTTCACAGATACGCAGTATTTT; cdr3_aa: CASSSGTGLFTDTQYF
clone_size: NA; d_call: NA; v_call: TRBV10-1; j_call: TRBJ1-1; cdr3_nt: TGCGCCAGCAGTGAGGGGGGCAGAGTGAACACTGAAGCTTTCTTT; cdr3_aa: CASSEGGRVNTEAFF
clone_size: NA; d_call: NA; v_call: TRBV18; j_call: TRBJ2-1; cdr3_nt: TGTGCCAGCTCACCACCAGCGGGCAATGAGCAGTTCTTC; cdr3_aa: CASSPPAGNEQFF
clone_size: NA; d_call: TRBD2; v_call: TRBV11-3; j_call: TRBJ2-7; cdr3_nt: TGTGCCAGCAGCTTAAGACTAGCGGGGGGGGACTACGAGCAGTACTTC; cdr3_aa: CASSLRLAGGDYEQYF
clone_size: NA; d_call: TRBD2; v_call: TRBV27; j_call: TRBJ2-1; cdr3_nt: TGTGCCAGCAGTTCCCTAGCGGGAGGCCAATACAATGAGCAGTTCTTC; cdr3_aa: CASSSLAGGQYNEQFF
clone_size: NA; d_call: NA; v_call: TRBV11-3; j_call: TRBJ2-1; cdr3_nt: TGTGCCAGCAGCTTAGGGCGGGGATCCTACAATGAGCAGTTCTTC; cdr3_aa: CASSLGRGSYNEQFF
clone_size: few; d_call: TRBD1; v_call: TRBV7-8; j_call: TRBJ2-1; cdr3_nt: TGTGCCAGCAGCTTAAGCGCTCGACAGGGGTTATACAATGAGCAGTTCTTC; cdr3_aa: CASSLSARQGLYNEQFF
clone_size: NA; d_call: NA; v_call: TRBV10-3; j_call: TRBJ2-1; cdr3_nt: TGTGCCACCCATGGAGCGGGCAATGAGCAGTTCTTC; cdr3_aa: CATHGAGNEQFF
clone_size: NA; d_call: NA; v_call: TRBV5-6; j_call: TRBJ2-1; cdr3_nt: TGTGCCAGCAGCTTGGGACTAGTCGGTGAGCAGTTCTTC; cdr3_aa: CASSLGLVGEQFF
clone_size: NA; d_call: NA; v_call: TRBV10-3; j_call: TRBJ2-3; cdr3_nt: TGTGCCATCAGAGTTAGCGGCACAGATACGCAGTATTTT; cdr3_aa: CAIRVSGTDTQYF
clone_size: NA; d_call: TRBD1; v_call: TRBV7-9; j_call: TRBJ2-6; cdr3_nt: TGTGCCAGCAGCGACAGGGGAGGCTCTGGGGCCAACGTCCTGACTTTC; cdr3_aa: CASSDRGGSGANVLTF
clone_size: NA; d_call: TRBD2; v_call: TRBV15; j_call: TRBJ2-1; cdr3_nt: TGTGCCACCGAATTAGCGGGGTCCCGGAATGAGCAGTTCTTC; cdr3_aa: CATELAGSRNEQFF
clone_size: NA; d_call: TRBD2; v_call: TRBV6-6; j_call: TRBJ2-7; cdr3_nt: TGTGCCAGCAGTTACTGGGGAGCGGGAGGTCCCTACGAGCAGTACTTC; cdr3_aa: CASSYWGAGGPYEQYF
clone_size: NA; d_call: TRBD2; v_call: TRBV19; j_call: TRBJ2-7; cdr3_nt: TGTGCCAGTAGTATCTTACTAGCGGGAGCCGAGCAGTACTTC; cdr3_aa: CASSILLAGAEQYF
clone_size: once; d_call: NA; v_call: TRBV6-5; j_call: TRBJ1-2; cdr3_nt: TGTGCCAGCAGTTACCTTACTTCCGCTGGGGCAGGTTACACCTTC; cdr3_aa: CASSYLTSAGAGYTF
clone_size: medium-sized; d_call: TRBD2; v_call: TRBV7-2; j_call: TRBJ2-1; cdr3_nt: TGTGCCAGCAGCTTATTAGGACTAGCGTCCTCCTACAATGAGCAGTTCTTC; cdr3_aa: CASSLLGLASSYNEQFF